This entry concerns a single TCR beta chain. Its antigen is currently unknown. Sequenced with the Oncomine TCR Beta short-read assay was DNA taken from cultured CD4+ T cells. Genomic DNA was taken out of cultured CD4+ T cells by extraction. MiXCR, applied by TCRdb to the PCR reads, yields one record per CDR3 protein. The sample has roughly 12,000 distinct CDR3 sequences; about 61% are singletons. This sample was taken from a study of vaccination and CD4 T cells after COVID-19. The overall study: Convalescent donors totaled six males and four females, including two who were Hispanic.

Treatment indicated: approximately nine-day PBMC culture with coronavirus spike peptide pools or control peptides (ViraFEST assay). Before TCRs were sequenced, ViraFEST expanded antigen-specific T cells with peptide pools. Here the sequenced sample was CD4+ T cells from blood, cultured in vitro, taken before SARS-CoV-2 vaccination. The sequence was collected from a human donor who had recovered from COVID-19.

Written as DNA, the CDR3 is TGTGCCAGCAGCCTTTGGACGGGGCCAGGAGAGACCCAGTACTTC. It codes for CASSLWTGPGETQYF. V is TRBV7-2 and J is TRBJ2-5, with D possibly called TRBD1 or TRBD2 (5 bases each). V was pared by 5 bases and J by 4 bases, with 17 bases between. The germline CDR1 and CDR2 sequences are SGHTA and FQGNSA. There are 15 residues in the CDR3.